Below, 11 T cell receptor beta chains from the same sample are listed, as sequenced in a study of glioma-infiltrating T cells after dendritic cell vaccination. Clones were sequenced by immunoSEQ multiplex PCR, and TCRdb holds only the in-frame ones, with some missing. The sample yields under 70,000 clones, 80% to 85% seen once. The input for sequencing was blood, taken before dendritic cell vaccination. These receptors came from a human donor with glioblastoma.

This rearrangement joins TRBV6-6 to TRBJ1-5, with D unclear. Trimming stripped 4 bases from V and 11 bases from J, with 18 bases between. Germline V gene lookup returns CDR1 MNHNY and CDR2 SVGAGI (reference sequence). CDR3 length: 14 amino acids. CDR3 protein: CASSSRSYSLTQHF. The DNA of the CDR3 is TGTGCCAGCAGTTCCCGATCCTACAGTCTCACCCAGCATTTT.

The CDR3 protein is CASRVVGESHQPQHF. CDR3 in DNA: TGTGCCAGTAGGGTGGTCGGGGAATCGCATCAGCCCCAGCATTTT. The chain employs TRBV19 and TRBJ1-5; D not resolved. CDR1 and CDR2 (germline): LNHDA, SQIVND (reference sequence). The CDR3 is made up of 15 amino acids. Deletions cut 6 bases from V and 5 bases from J, with 17 bases between.

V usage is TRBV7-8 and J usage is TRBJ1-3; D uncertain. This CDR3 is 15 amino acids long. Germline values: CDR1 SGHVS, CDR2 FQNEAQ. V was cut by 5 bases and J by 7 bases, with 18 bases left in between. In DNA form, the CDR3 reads TGTGCCAGCAGCCGCTTGGATGCTCCCGGGAACACCATATATTTT. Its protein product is CASSRLDAPGNTIYF.

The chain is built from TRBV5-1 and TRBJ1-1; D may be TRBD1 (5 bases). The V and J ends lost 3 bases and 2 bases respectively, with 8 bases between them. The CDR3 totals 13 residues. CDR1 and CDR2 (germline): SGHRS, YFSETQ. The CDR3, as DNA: TGCGCCAGCAGCTGGCAGGGAAACACTGAAGCTTTCTTT. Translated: CASSWQGNTEAFF. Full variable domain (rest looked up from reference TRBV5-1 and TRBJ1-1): KAGVTQTPRYLIKTRGQQVTLSCSPISGHRSVSWYQQTPGQGLQFLFEYFSETQRNKGNFPGRFSGRQFSNSRSEMNVSTLELGDSALYLCASSWQGNTEAFFGQGTRLTVV.

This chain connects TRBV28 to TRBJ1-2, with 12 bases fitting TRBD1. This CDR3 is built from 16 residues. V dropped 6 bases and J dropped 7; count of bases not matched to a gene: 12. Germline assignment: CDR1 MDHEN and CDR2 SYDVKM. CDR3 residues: CASRRSGTGGAVGYTF. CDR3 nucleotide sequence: TGTGCCAGCAGGCGATCCGGGACAGGGGGCGCGGTTGGCTACACCTTC.

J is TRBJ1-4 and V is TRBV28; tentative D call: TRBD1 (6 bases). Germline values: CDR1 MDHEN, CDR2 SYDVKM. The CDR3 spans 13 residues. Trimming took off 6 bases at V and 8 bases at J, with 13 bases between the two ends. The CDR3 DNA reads TGTGCCAGCAGAACAGGGTGGGGAGAAAAACTGTTTTTT. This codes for CASRTGWGEKLFF.

The DNA for the CDR3 is TGCAGCGTCGACGCCGAATCTGGGGCAGACGAGACCCAGTACTTC. Amino acid sequence: CSVDAESGADETQYF. The chain combines TRBV29-1 with TRBJ2-5, with D tentatively TRBD1 (5 bases). The CDR3 extends over 15 amino acids. Germline CDR1 reads SQVTM; CDR2 reads ANQGSEA. V lost 6 bases and J lost 5, with 22 bases in between. Using reference TRBV29-1 and TRBJ2-5 for the parts outside the CDR3, the full variable domain is SAVISQKPSRDICQRGTSLTIQCQVDSQVTMMFWYRQQPGQSLTLIATANQGSEATYESGFVIDKFPISRPNLTFSTLTVSNMSPEDSSIYLCSVDAESGADETQYFGPGTRLLVL.

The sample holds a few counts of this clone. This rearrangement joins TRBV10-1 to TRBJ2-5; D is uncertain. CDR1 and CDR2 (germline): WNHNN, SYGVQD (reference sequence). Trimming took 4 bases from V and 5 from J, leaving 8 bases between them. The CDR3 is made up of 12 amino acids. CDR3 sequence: CASSGPGETQYF. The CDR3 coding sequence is TGCGCCAGCAGTGGACCAGGCGAGACCCAGTACTTC.

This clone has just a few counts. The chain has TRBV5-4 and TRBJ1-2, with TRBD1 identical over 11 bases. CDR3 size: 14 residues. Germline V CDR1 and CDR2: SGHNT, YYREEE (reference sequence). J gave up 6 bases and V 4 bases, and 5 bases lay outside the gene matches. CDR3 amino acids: CASSLRTGGHGYTF. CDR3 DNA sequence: TGTGCCAGCAGCCTGAGGACAGGGGGCCATGGCTACACCTTC.

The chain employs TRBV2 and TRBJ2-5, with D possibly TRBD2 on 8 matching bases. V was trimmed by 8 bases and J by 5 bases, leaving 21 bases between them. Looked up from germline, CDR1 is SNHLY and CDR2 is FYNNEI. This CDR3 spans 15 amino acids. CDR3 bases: TGTGCCAGCTCGGGAGGGGACTCCAGGGGGGAGACCCAGTACTTC. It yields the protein CASSGGDSRGETQYF.

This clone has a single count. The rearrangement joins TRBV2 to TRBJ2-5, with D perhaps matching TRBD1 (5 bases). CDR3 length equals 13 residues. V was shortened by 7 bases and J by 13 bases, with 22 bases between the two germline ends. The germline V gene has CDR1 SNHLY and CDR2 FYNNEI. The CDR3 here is CASKGLLINPGYF. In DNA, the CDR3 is TGTGCCAGCAAGGGGCTTCTCATCAACCCGGGGTACTTC.